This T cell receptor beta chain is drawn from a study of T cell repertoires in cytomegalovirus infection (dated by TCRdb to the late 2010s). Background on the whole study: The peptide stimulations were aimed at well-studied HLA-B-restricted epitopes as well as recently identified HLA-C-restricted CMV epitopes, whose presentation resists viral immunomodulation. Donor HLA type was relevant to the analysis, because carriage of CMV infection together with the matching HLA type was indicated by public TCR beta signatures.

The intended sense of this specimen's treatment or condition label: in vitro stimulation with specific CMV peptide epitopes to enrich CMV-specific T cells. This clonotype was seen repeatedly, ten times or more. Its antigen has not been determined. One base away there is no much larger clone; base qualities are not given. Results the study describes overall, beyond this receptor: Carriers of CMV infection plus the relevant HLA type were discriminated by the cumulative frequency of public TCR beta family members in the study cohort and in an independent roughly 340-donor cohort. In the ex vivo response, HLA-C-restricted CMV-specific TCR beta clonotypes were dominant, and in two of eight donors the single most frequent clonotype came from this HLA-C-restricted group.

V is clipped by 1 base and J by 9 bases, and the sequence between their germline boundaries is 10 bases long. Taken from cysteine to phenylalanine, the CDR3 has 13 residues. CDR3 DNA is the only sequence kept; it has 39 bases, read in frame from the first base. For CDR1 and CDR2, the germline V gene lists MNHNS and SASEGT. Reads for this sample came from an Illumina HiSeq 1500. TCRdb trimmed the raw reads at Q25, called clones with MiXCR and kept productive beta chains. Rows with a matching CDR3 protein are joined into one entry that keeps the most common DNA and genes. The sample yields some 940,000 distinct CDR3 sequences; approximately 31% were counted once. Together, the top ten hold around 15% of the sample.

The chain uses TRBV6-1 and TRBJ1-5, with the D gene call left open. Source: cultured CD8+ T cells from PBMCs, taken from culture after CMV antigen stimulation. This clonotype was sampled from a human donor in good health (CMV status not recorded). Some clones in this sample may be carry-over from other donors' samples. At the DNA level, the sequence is TGTGCCAGCAGTGAAGGTCGAGGGTGGCCCCAGCATTTT. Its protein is CASSEGRGWPQHF.